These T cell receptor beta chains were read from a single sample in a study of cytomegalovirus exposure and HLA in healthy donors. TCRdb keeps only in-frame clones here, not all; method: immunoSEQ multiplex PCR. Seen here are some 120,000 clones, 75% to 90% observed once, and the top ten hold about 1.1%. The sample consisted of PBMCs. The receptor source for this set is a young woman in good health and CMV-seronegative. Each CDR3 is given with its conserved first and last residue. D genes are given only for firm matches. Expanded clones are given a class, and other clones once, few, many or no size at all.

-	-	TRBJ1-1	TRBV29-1	TGCAGCGTTCCAGGGATCACATTGAACACTGAAGCTTTCTTT	CSVPGITLNTEAFF
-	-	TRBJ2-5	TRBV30	TGTGCCTGGAGCTTGGGGGGAACACAAGAGACCCAGTACTTC	CAWSLGGTQETQYF
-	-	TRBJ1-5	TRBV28	TGTGCCAGCAGTCTACTACAGGGCCAGCCCCAGCATTTT	CASSLLQGQPQHF
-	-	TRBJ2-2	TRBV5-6	TGTGCCAGCAGCTTGGCCTTGCGGGAATTGACCGGGGAGCTGTTTTTT	CASSLALRELTGELFF
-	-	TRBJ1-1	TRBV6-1	TGTGCCAGCTCTACCATGGGGGGTAACACTGAAGCTTTCTTT	CASSTMGGNTEAFF
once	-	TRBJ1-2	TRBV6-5	TGTGCCAGCAGTCAGGATCATTATGGCTACACCTTC	CASSQDHYGYTF
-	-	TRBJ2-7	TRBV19	TGTGCCAGTAGTATGTCCGCCGATCTAGCGAGTTCCTACGAGCAGTACTTC	CASSMSADLASSYEQYF
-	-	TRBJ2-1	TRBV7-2	TGTGCCAGCACTGATCGGGCTAGCGAAAGCAATGAGCAGTTCTTC	CASTDRASESNEQFF
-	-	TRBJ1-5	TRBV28	TGTGCCAGCAGGCCGGGCAATCAGCCCCAGCATTTT	CASRPGNQPQHF
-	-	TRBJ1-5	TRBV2	TGTGCCAGCAGTTTGACAGGAGTCAATCAGCCCCAGCATTTT	CASSLTGVNQPQHF
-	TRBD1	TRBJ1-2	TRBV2	TGTGCCAGCACCAGATGGGGACAGTCCGGTTCCGGCTATGGCTACACCTTC	CASTRWGQSGSGYGYTF
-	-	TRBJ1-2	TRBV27	TGTGCCAGCAAGGGGAAGGGGGGGGCGCTAAACTATGGCTACACCTTC	CASKGKGGALNYGYTF
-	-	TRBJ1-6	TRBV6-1	TGTGCCTCCCGGGGGGGAAACCCATTTGAATCACCCCTCCACTTT	CASRGGNPFESPLHF
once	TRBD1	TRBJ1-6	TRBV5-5	TGTGCCAGCAGAGGGACAGACTATAATTCACCCCTCCACTTT	CASRGTDYNSPLHF
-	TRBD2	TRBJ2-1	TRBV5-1	TGCGCCAGCAGCATTAGCGGGGGCTCCTACAATGAGCAGTTCTTC	CASSISGGSYNEQFF
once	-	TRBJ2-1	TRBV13	TGTGCCAGCAGCTTAGGCGGCAATGAGCAGTTCTTC	CASSLGGNEQFF
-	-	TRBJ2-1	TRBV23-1	TGCGCCAGCAGTCAATCTACTAGGAGCTCCTACAATGAGCAGTTCTTC	CASSQSTRSSYNEQFF
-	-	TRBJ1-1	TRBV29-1	TGCAGCGTTGAAGACCAGGTCGAAGCTTTCTTT	CSVEDQVEAFF
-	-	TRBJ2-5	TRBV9	TGTGCCAGCAGCTCCTCGGGGAGCGAAGAGACCCAGTACTTC	CASSSSGSEETQYF
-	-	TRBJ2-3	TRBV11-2	TGTGCCAGCAGCTTAGGCCAAGAGAGTCATTTT	CASSLGQESHF